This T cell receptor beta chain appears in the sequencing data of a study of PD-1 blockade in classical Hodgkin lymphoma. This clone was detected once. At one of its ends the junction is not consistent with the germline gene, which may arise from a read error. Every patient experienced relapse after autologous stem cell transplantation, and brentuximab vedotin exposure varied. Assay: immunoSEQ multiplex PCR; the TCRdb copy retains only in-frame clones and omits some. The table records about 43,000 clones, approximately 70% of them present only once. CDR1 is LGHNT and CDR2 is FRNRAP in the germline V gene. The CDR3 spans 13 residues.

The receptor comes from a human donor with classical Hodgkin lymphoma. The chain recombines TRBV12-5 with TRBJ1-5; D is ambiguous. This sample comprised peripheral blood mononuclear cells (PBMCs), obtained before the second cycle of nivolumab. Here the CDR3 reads CASGLWSNQLQHF. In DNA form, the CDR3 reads TGTGCTAGTGGTTTGTGGTCAAATCAGCTCCAGCATTTT.